Presented here are 12 T cell receptor beta chains from one specimen sequenced in a study of CD8+CD57+ T cells in acquired aplastic anemia. TCR beta VDJ combinations and CDR3 sequences were profiled from genomic DNA. TCRdb re-analysed the reads in MiXCR, keeping a single row per CDR3 protein. In the table there are about 420,000 distinct CDR3 sequences, approximately 70% of which are singletons. The source material was sorted CD4+, CD8+, or CD8+CD57+ T cells (not recorded which) from PBMCs. These receptors were collected from a human donor in good health, serving as a control.

The V gene is TRBV2, the J gene TRBJ2-6, with TRBD1 matching 10 bases. The CDR3 sequence is 18 residues long. The V gene's germline CDR1 is SNHLY and CDR2 FYNNEI. Trimming took 7 bases from V and 0 from J; bases not matched to a gene: 9. The CDR3 bases are TGTGCCAGCATCGGGGACAGGGGTCCCTACTCTGGGGCCAACGTCCTGACTTTC. Amino acid sequence: CASIGDRGPYSGANVLTF.

The chain recombines TRBV4-1 with TRBJ2-1; D may be TRBD1 (6 bases). With 10 bases removed from V and 5 bases from J, the gap between germline ends came to 18 bases. Germline V gives CDR1 MGHRA, CDR2 YSYEKL. This CDR3 region has 14 residues. The CDR3 DNA follows: TGCGCCATCGCACGGACAGAGGCTAACAATGAGCAGTTCTTC. Its protein is CAIARTEANNEQFF.

The chain links TRBV12-5 to TRBJ2-4, with 9 bases lining up with TRBD1. This CDR3 spans 16 amino acids. CDR1 is LGHNT and CDR2 is FRNRAP in the germline V gene. In DNA, the CDR3 is TGTGCCAGTAGTTTCCCTCCGGGGACAGGGAGAAACATTCAGTACTTC. Its translation: CASSFPPGTGRNIQYF.

The chain has TRBV7-3 and TRBJ1-1; D perhaps matches TRBD1 (6 bases). Germline lookup yields CDR1 SGHTA and CDR2 FQGTGA. V lost 6 bases to trimming and J lost 4 bases, with 21 bases between them. The CDR3 runs to 16 residues. CDR3 loop: CASSPKTGGGGTEAFF. In DNA form, the CDR3 reads TGTGCCAGCAGTCCTAAGACAGGAGGCGGCGGCACTGAAGCTTTCTTT. The complete variable domain, with remaining parts taken from reference TRBV7-3 and TRBJ1-1, reads GAGVSQTPSNKVTEKGKYVELRCDPISGHTALYWYRQSLGQGPEFLIYFQGTGAADDSGLPNDRFFAVRPEGSVSTLKIQRTERGDSAVYLCASSPKTGGGGTEAFFGQGTRLTVV.

J is TRBJ2-7 and V is TRBV12-3 or TRBV12-4; 7 bases are a match to TRBD1. The CDR3 sequence is 15 residues long. Trimming took 7 bases from V and 3 from J; bases not matched to a gene: 12. The CDR3 bases are TGTGCCAGCACCCTTACCCCAGGGGGATACTACGAGCAGTACTTC. Translated, it gives CASTLTPGGYYEQYF.

This clonotype occurred once. J is TRBJ2-5 and V is TRBV19; D assignment may be TRBD1 or TRBD2 (5 bases each). V was shortened by 7 bases and J by 4 bases, with 10 bases between the two germline ends. The CDR3 consists of 12 residues. Germline CDR1 LNHDA, CDR2 SQIVND (reference sequence). The CDR3 nucleotides are TGTGCCAGTATCGGGGACGGAGAGACCCAGTACTTC. It specifies CASIGDGETQYF.

This clonotype was counted ten times or more. The V and J genes are TRBV6-1 and TRBJ2-5; the D gene could be TRBD1 or TRBD2 (5 bases each). The CDR3 covers 13 residues. Germline V gives CDR1 MNHNS, CDR2 SASEGT. V was cut by 4 bases and J by 5 bases, with 11 bases left in between. The CDR3 region has the DNA TGTGCCAGCAGTGGGGGGTTTAGGGAGACCCAGTACTTC. Translation gives CASSGGFRETQYF.

For this clonotype: The conserved phenylalanine or tryptophan is not found at the CDR3 terminus, so this likely reflects a read error. No DNA is shown, since the ends of the CDR3 on it are uncertain; the CDR3 is the one TCRdb lists. The chain employs TRBV15 and TRBJ1-6; whether TRBD1, the table's D call, matches the DNA was not checked. CDR1 is LNHNV, CDR2 YYDKDF, per germline (reference sequence). With termini counted, the CDR3 has 15 amino acids. This CDR3 is CASSRDRGGGSPPHV.

This chain connects TRBV11-2 to TRBJ2-5; D gene ambiguous. Germline lookup yields CDR1 SGHAT and CDR2 FQNNGV. Trimming left V 5 bases short and J 7 bases short, with 11 bases between. The CDR3 length is 12 residues. CDR3 residues: CASSHFRGTQYF. The DNA for the CDR3 is TGTGCCAGCAGCCATTTCCGAGGGACCCAGTACTTC.

Details on this clonotype: One junction end does not reproduce the germline sequence, and a read error may be involved. The chain is built from TRBV7-2 and TRBJ2-7, with a tentative D call TRBD2 (6 bases). The CDR3 extends over 12 amino acids. Looked up from germline, CDR1 is SGHTA and CDR2 is FQGNSA. CDR3 sequence reads: CASSLAPGEKYF. CDR3 in DNA: TGTGCCAGCAGTTTAGCACCGGGGGAGAAATACTTC.

The chain is built from TRBV11-3 and TRBJ2-7; D unresolved. Germline values: CDR1 SGHNT, CDR2 YENEEA. V was shortened by 2 bases and J by 1 base, with 12 bases between the two germline ends. This CDR3 has 15 residues. The CDR3 DNA reads as TGTGCCAGCAGCTTATCCTCCTACGTATCCTACGAGCAGTACTTC. It translates to CASSLSSYVSYEQYF.

The CDR3 coding sequence is TGTGCCAGCAGCAACGTAGCCAGGAACACTGAAGCTTTCTTT. It translates to CASSNVARNTEAFF. This chain uses TRBV7-6 with TRBJ1-1; the D is unclear. This CDR3 is built from 14 residues. Between the trimmed V and J ends, which lost 5 bases and 1 base, there was a span of 11 bases. Germline-derived CDR1 and CDR2 are SGHVS and FNYEAQ.